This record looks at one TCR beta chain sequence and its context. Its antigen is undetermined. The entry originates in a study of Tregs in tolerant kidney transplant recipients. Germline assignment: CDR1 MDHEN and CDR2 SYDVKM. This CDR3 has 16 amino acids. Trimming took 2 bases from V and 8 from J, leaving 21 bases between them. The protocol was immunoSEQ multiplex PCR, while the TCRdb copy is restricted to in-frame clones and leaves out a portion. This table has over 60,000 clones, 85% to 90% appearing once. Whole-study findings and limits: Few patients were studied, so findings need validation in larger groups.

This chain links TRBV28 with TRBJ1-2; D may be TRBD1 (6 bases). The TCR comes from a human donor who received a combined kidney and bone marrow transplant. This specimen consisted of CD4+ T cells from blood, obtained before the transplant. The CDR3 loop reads CASSLPGQTGWSGYTF. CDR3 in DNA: TGTGCCAGCAGTTTACCGGGGCAGACAGGTTGGTCGGGCTACACCTTC.